Presented here are 8 T cell receptor beta chains from one specimen sequenced in a study of T cells after yellow fever vaccination. TCRdb called the 5' RACE reads again in MiXCR, with one record for every CDR3 protein. The sample has roughly 320,000 distinct CDR3 sequences; around 11% are singletons. The sequencing here drew on CD4+ T cells sorted from PBMCs, taken 45 days after the yellow fever booster vaccination. These receptors were collected from a man in his late teens or twenties who received the YFV17D yellow fever vaccine.

Only a few counts were recorded for this clonotype. V and J are TRBV9 and TRBJ2-2, with D hard to call. Trimming cost V 0 bases and J 6 bases, with 12 bases left between them. The CDR3 runs to 15 residues. Germline V gene sequence: CDR1 SGDLS, CDR2 YYNGEE. CDR3 loop: CASSVGSMYPGELFF. DNA of the CDR3: TGTGCCAGCAGCGTAGGTAGCATGTACCCCGGGGAGCTGTTTTTT. The whole variable domain, filled in from reference TRBV9 and TRBJ2-2, reads DSGVTQTPKHLITATGQRVTLRCSPRSGDLSVYWYQQSLDQGLQFLIQYYNGEERAKGNILERFSAQQFPDLHSELNLSSLELGDSALYFCASSVGSMYPGELFFGEGSRLTVL.

The J gene is TRBJ1-5, the V gene TRBV20-1, with a weak D call TRBD1 (5 bases). V was pared by 0 bases and J by 2 bases, with 11 bases between. The CDR3 covers 15 residues. Looked up from germline, CDR1 is DFQATT and CDR2 is SNEGSKA (reference sequence). The CDR3 DNA follows: TGCAGTGCTAGAGATCTTCGGGGGGGCAATCAGCCCCAGCATTTT. Its translation is CSARDLRGGNQPQHF.

This clonotype occurred a few times. This chain joins TRBV28 and TRBJ2-7, with a tentative D call TRBD1 (6 bases). The CDR3 is 14 residues long. V shed 3 bases and J shed 6 bases, with 15 bases lying between them. Per the germline V gene, CDR1 is MDHEN and CDR2 is SYDVKM. This CDR3 reads CASSFSGAVREQYV. CDR3 DNA sequence: TGTGCCAGCAGTTTCTCAGGGGCGGTGCGCGAGCAGTACGTC.

This clonotype has a count of ten or more. This rearrangement joins TRBV5-1 to TRBJ2-7; no clear D. Trimming took 2 bases from V and 2 from J, leaving 14 bases between them. The CDR3 is 15 residues long. Germline values: CDR1 SGHRS, CDR2 YFSETQ. CDR3 region: CASSFGYPEAYEQYF. In DNA, the CDR3 is TGCGCCAGCAGCTTTGGGTATCCTGAAGCCTACGAGCAGTACTTC.

This clonotype was detected only once. This chain links TRBV14 with TRBJ2-3; 7 bases are shared with TRBD2. V lost 0 bases to trimming and J lost 7 bases; unmatched junction nucleotides: 1. This CDR3 spans 13 amino acids. The germline V gene has CDR1 SGHDN and CDR2 FVKESK. The CDR3 DNA reads TGTGCCAGCAGCCAAGAGCGGGGGAATACGCAGTATTTT. It is translated as CASSQERGNTQYF.

This chain joins TRBV10-3 and TRBJ2-1; tentative D call: TRBD2 (7 bases). Germline-derived CDR1 and CDR2 are ENHRY and SYGVKD. CDR3 length: 13 residues. Trimming left V 10 bases short and J 5 bases short, with 15 bases between. The CDR3 sequence is CATGAGDHNEQFF. CDR3 nucleotide sequence: TGTGCCACGGGGGCGGGGGACCACAATGAGCAGTTCTTC.

This clonotype was counted a few times. The J gene is TRBJ2-3, the V gene TRBV7-3; D not resolved. Trimming shortened V by 5 bases and J by 1 base, and 16 bases separated the two germline ends. CDR3 length equals 16 residues. Germline V gene data show CDR1 as SGHTA and CDR2 as FQGTGA. CDR3 protein: CASSPTLDRGTDTQYF. The CDR3 DNA reads as TGTGCCAGCAGCCCAACCTTGGATCGGGGCACAGATACGCAGTATTTT.

The chain recombines TRBV5-5 with TRBJ1-6; a possible D gene is TRBD1 (5 bases). CDR1 and CDR2 (germline): SGHKS, YYEKEE (reference sequence). Trimming took 3 bases from V and 3 from J, leaving 16 bases between them. This CDR3 region has 17 residues. CDR3 sequence (DNA): TGTGCCAGCAGCTGGGACGGGGCCGGAAACTATAATTCACCCCTCCACTTT. It codes for CASSWDGAGNYNSPLHF.